This T cell receptor beta chain appears in the sequencing data of a study of beta chain features in type 1 diabetes. Isolation of CD4+ naive, central memory, regulatory and stem cell-like memory cells was achieved by sorting via CD45RO/CCR7/CD25/CD127/CD95/CD27. Notes on this clone: Its antigen is unidentified.

Of the isolated RNA, all was reverse transcribed, and so the sequenced material was expressed TCRB transcripts. Assay used: immunoSEQ multiplex PCR; TCRdb lists only in-frame clones, some missing. Here the sample spans about 740,000 clones, roughly 13% being singletons. Study-level results: Equally in patients and controls, shorter templates might have been favored by PCR. The study found fewer insertions and more deletions at VDJ junctions in type 1 diabetes patients. TCRB CDR3s from Type 1 diabetes patients were moderately but significantly shorter in all four CD4+ subsets. HLA influence on TCRB rearrangement stayed unresolved here.

The CDR3 loop spans 12 amino acids. The germline V gene encodes CDR1 SQVTM and CDR2 ANQGSEA. Trimming left V 4 bases short and J 0 bases short, with 6 bases between. The source of this sequence is a man in his late teens or twenties with type 1 diabetes. The sequenced material came from naive CD4+ T cells from blood. The chain joins TRBV29-1 to TRBJ1-2; D gene unclear. The CDR3 sequence: CSVGPANYGYTF. CDR3 coding DNA: TGCAGCGTTGGTCCAGCTAACTATGGCTACACCTTC.